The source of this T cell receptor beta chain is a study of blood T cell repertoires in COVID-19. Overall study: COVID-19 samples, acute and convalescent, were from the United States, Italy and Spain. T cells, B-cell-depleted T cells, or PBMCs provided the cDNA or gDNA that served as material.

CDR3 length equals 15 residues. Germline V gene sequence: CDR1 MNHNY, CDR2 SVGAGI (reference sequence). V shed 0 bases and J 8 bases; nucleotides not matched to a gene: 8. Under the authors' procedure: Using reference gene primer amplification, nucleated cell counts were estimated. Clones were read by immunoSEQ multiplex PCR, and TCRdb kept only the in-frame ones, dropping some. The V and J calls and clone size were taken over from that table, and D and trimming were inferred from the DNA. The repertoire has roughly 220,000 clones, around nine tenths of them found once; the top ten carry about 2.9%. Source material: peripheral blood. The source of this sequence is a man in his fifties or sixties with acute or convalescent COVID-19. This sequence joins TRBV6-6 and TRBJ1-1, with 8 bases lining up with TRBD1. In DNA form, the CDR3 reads TGTGCCAGCAGTTACTCCCGGACAGGGAATGGCGAAGCTTTCTTT. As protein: CASSYSRTGNGEAFF.